The 22 T cell receptor beta chains listed next were all sequenced from one sample in a study of blood T cells in healthy people across ages (dated by TCRdb to about 2015). The library was generated by 5' RACE. Sequencing was carried out with an Illumina HiSeq 2500. A second PCR of roughly 6 to 11 cycles was run with a J-beta primer mix and a sample-barcoded 5' primer. The public reads were quality trimmed at Q25 with fastp and then assembled into clones with MiXCR by TCRdb, keeping productive beta chains. Merged by CDR3 protein, the rows form single entries marked with the most common genes and DNA. Present in this sample are some 780,000 distinct CDR3 sequences, 45% to 70% of which were seen just once. Jointly, the top ten make up roughly 25% of the sample. The sample taken for sequencing was blood. The receptors here all came from a man between 35 and 55 years old in good health.

V gene TRBV20-1 combines with J gene TRBJ2-4, with a tentative D call TRBD2 (5 bases). The J call may be faulty, since TRBJ2-7 better matches the DNA end. Germline lookup yields CDR1 DFQATT and CDR2 SNEGSKA (reference sequence). The CDR3 is made up of 13 amino acids. The CDR3 region has the DNA TGCAGCCTAACTAGAATAAGGAGCGACGAGCAGTACTTC. It encodes CSLTRIRSDEQYF.

The chain has TRBV7-2 and TRBJ2-7, with no clear D. Germline values: CDR1 SGHTA, CDR2 FQGNSA. The CDR3 loop spans 12 amino acids. Trimming left V 5 bases short and J 5 bases short, with 10 bases between. The chain's CDR3 is CASSRPFDEQYF. Written as DNA, the CDR3 is TGTGCCAGCAGCCGACCCTTCGACGAGCAGTACTTC.

The chain carries TRBV28 and TRBJ1-2; maybe TRBD1 (6 bases). This CDR3 is built from 14 residues. Germline lookup yields CDR1 MDHEN and CDR2 SYDVKM. Trimming took 6 bases from V and 3 from J, leaving 14 bases between them. CDR3 residues: CASRFGAGDYGYTF. The CDR3 bases are TGTGCCAGCAGGTTTGGTGCAGGGGACTATGGCTACACCTTC.

This chain connects TRBV7-2 to TRBJ1-5; no firm D call. The CDR3 loop spans 14 amino acids. From germline, CDR1 is SGHTA and CDR2 FQGNSA. The V end lost 4 bases, the J end lost 1 base, and 8 bases lay between the germline ends. The CDR3 sequence: CASSSGWSNQPQHF. The CDR3 bases are TGTGCCAGCAGCTCGGGCTGGAGCAATCAGCCCCAGCATTTT.

This chain links TRBV2 with TRBJ1-1, with D uncertain. The CDR3 runs to 12 residues. V dropped 6 bases and J dropped 0 bases, with 5 bases sitting between them. CDR1 SNHLY and CDR2 FYNNEI come from the germline V gene. CDR3 loop: CASRLLNTEAFF. In DNA form, the CDR3 reads TGTGCCAGCAGGCTACTGAACACTGAAGCTTTCTTT. The variable domain in full, with the rest retrieved from reference TRBV2 and TRBJ1-1, is EPEVTQTPSHQVTQMGQEVILRCVPISNHLYFYWYRQILGQKVEFLVSFYNNEISEKSEIFDDQFSVERPDGSNFTLKIRSTKLEDSAMYFCASRLLNTEAFFGQGTRLTVV.

This clonotype showed up just a few times. The V and J genes are TRBV18 and TRBJ2-1; TRBD1 matches at 7 bases. The CDR3 length is 15 residues. Trimming cost V 5 bases and J 4 bases; bases outside gene matches: 8. Per germline, CDR1 KGHSH and CDR2 LQKENI. The CDR3 here is CASSRTGGQYNEQFF. The CDR3 coding sequence is TGTGCCAGCTCAAGGACAGGCGGACAGTACAATGAGCAGTTCTTC.

V gene TRBV20-1 combines with J gene TRBJ2-1; 8 positions match TRBD2. Germline V CDR1 and CDR2: DFQATT, SNEGSKA (reference sequence). J was trimmed by 8 bases and V by 3 bases; bases with no gene match: 12. This CDR3 is built from 15 residues. CDR3 sequence: CSARAPGLAAHEQFF. The CDR3 region has the DNA TGCAGTGCTAGGGCGCCTGGACTAGCTGCTCATGAGCAGTTCTTC.

A few counts support this clonotype. The chain carries TRBV5-1 and TRBJ2-5; the match to TRBD1 covers 7 bases. Judging by the DNA end, TRBJ2-7 fits better; the J call may be wrong. Germline CDR1 SGHRS, CDR2 YFSETQ. CDR3 length: 13 residues. The CDR3 DNA sequence: TGCGCCAGCAGCGTGGACAGGTGGTACGAGCAGTACTTC. Translation gives CASSVDRWYEQYF.

This clonotype was seen only a few times. The CDR3 protein is CAISESRGAGPSTDTQYF. The CDR3 DNA sequence: TGTGCCATCAGTGAGTCCCGAGGTGCGGGCCCTAGCACAGATACGCAGTATTTT. This chain links TRBV10-3 with TRBJ2-3, with D maybe TRBD2 (5 bases). The CDR3 loop spans 18 amino acids. The germline V and J ends were trimmed by 0 bases and 0 bases, with 16 bases remaining between them. The germline V gene encodes CDR1 ENHRY and CDR2 SYGVKD.

The chain combines TRBV7-2 with TRBJ2-5; no definite D call. There are 15 residues in the CDR3. V lost 2 bases and J 4 bases, leaving 14 bases between the germline ends. The germline V gene has CDR1 SGHTA and CDR2 FQGNSA. CDR3: CASSLFRTGGETQYF. The CDR3 nucleotides are TGTGCCAGCAGCTTATTCCGGACGGGTGGAGAGACCCAGTACTTC.

This clonotype was recorded a few times. V is TRBV9 and J is TRBJ2-6, with 10 bases that match TRBD1. The germline V gene has CDR1 SGDLS and CDR2 YYNGEE. The CDR3 is 18 residues long. V shed 0 bases and J 1 base; nucleotides not matched to a gene: 4. The DNA of the CDR3 is TGTGCCAGCAGCGTAGCTGGGACAGGGGAATCTGGGGCCAACGTCCTGACTTTC. This translates into CASSVAGTGESGANVLTF.

The V call is TRBV27, the J call TRBJ1-1, with TRBD1 identical over 8 bases. CDR1 and CDR2 from the germline V gene are MNHEY and SMNVEV (reference sequence). J gave up 1 base and V 1 base, and 8 bases lay outside the gene matches. The CDR3 extends over 17 amino acids. In nucleotides, the CDR3 is TGTGCCAGCAGTTTATTGGGGACAGGAGGGGCGAACACTGAAGCTTTCTTT. Its protein product is CASSLLGTGGANTEAFF.

This clonotype is a singleton in its sample. The chain is built from TRBV27 and TRBJ1-1; D may be TRBD1 (6 bases). The CDR3 consists of 18 residues. Germline V gene data show CDR1 as MNHEY and CDR2 as SMNVEV (reference sequence). V shed 6 bases and J shed 0 bases, with 23 bases lying between them. The CDR3: CASRVYPGVGDMNTEAFF. The CDR3, as DNA: TGTGCCAGCAGAGTTTACCCGGGGGTAGGGGACATGAACACTGAAGCTTTCTTT.

This clonotype was seen only a few times. The V and J genes are TRBV9 and TRBJ2-3; D ambiguous. This CDR3 is 13 amino acids long. Germline lookup yields CDR1 SGDLS and CDR2 YYNGEE. V was clipped by 2 bases and J by 0 bases, with 4 bases between them. The CDR3 region has the DNA TGTGCCAGCAGCGTCGGCAGCACAGATACGCAGTATTTT. As protein: CASSVGSTDTQYF.

The genes are TRBV20-1 and TRBJ2-5; 7 nucleotides line up with TRBD1. The J call may be in error: the DNA end matches TRBJ2-4 better. The CDR3 length is 15 residues. Germline V gene sequence: CDR1 DFQATT, CDR2 SNEGSKA (reference sequence). The DNA of the CDR3 is TGCAGTGCGCAAAAAGACAGGGTCTGGGGAAACATTCAGTACTTC. It encodes CSAQKDRVWGNIQYF.

This sequence joins TRBV3-1 and TRBJ1-2; D is ambiguous. In germline, CDR1 is LGHDT, CDR2 YNNKEL (reference sequence). The CDR3 totals 15 residues. Trimming left V 1 base short and J 2 bases short, with 11 bases between. CDR3 DNA: TGTGCCAGCAGCCAAGCGGCGGGAGGGAACTATGGCTACACCTTC. This codes for CASSQAAGGNYGYTF.

The J gene is TRBJ2-5, the V gene TRBV6-4; D is perhaps TRBD2 (6 bases). Germline V CDR1 and CDR2: MRHNA, SNTAGT. The CDR3 spans 16 residues. Trimming took off 0 bases at V and 4 bases at J, with 15 bases between the two ends. Here the CDR3 DNA reads TGTGCCAGCAGTGACTCGATACTGGTCGGGGGAGAGACCCAGTACTTC. Translated: CASSDSILVGGETQYF.

The chain employs TRBV6-6 and TRBJ1-6, with 7 bases fitting TRBD1. Germline assignment: CDR1 MNHNY and CDR2 SVGAGI (reference sequence). This CDR3 spans 14 amino acids. With V trimmed by 0 bases and J by 7 bases, 0 bases remained unmatched. CDR3 in amino acids: CASSYSDRNSPLHF. The DNA of the CDR3 is TGTGCCAGCAGTTACTCGGACAGGAATTCACCCCTCCACTTT.

This clonotype was seen only a few times. J is TRBJ1-1 and V is TRBV5-1; D gene uncertain. The CDR3 length is 14 residues. Germline V gives CDR1 SGHRS, CDR2 YFSETQ. With 2 bases removed from V and 3 bases from J, the gap between germline ends came to 11 bases. The chain's CDR3 is CASSLGQADTEAFF. Here the CDR3 DNA reads TGCGCCAGCAGCTTAGGGCAGGCGGACACTGAAGCTTTCTTT.

This clonotype was recorded once. This sequence joins TRBV28 and TRBJ1-2; a weak D match, TRBD1 (5 bases). CDR3 length equals 15 residues. The germline gives CDR1 MDHEN, CDR2 SYDVKM. Trimming pared 3 bases from V and 4 bases from J, leaving 15 bases between. CDR3 residues: CASSFEDTVFYGYTF. CDR3 DNA sequence: TGTGCCAGCAGTTTTGAGGACACAGTTTTCTATGGCTACACCTTC.

The DNA for the CDR3 is TGTGCCAGCTCGGGGGACTCCCCAGATACGCAGTATTTT. Amino acid sequence: CASSGDSPDTQYF. This chain connects TRBV18 to TRBJ2-3; TRBD2 might be the D (6 bases). Germline CDR1 reads KGHSH; CDR2 reads LQKENI. The CDR3 totals 13 residues. V was clipped by 6 bases and J by 4 bases, with 11 bases between them.

V and J are TRBV30 and TRBJ2-5; D is perhaps TRBD1 or TRBD2 (5 bases each). Germline CDR1 and CDR2: GTSNPN and SVGIG (reference sequence). This CDR3 is built from 14 residues. V was trimmed by 0 bases and J by 7 bases, leaving 15 bases between them. CDR3 sequence: CAWSVGGSTGTQYF. The CDR3, as DNA: TGTGCCTGGAGTGTTGGGGGTAGCACGGGGACCCAGTACTTC.